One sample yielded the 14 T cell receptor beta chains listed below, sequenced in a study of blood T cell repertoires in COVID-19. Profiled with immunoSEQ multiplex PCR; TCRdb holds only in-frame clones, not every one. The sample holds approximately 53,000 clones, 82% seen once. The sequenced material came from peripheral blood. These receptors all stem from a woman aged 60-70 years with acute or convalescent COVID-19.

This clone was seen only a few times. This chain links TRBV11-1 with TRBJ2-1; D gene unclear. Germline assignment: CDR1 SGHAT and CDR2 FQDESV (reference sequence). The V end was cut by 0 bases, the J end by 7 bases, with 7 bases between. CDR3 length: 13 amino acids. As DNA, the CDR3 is TGTGCCAGCAGCTTAGCGCTAGAAAATGAGCAGTTCTTC. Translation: CASSLALENEQFF.

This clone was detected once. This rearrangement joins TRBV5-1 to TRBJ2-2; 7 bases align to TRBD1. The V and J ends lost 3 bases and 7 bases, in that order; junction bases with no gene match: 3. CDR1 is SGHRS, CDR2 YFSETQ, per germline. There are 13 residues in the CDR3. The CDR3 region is CASSSGGDGELFF. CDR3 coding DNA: TGCGCCAGCAGCTCAGGGGGAGACGGGGAGCTGTTTTTT.

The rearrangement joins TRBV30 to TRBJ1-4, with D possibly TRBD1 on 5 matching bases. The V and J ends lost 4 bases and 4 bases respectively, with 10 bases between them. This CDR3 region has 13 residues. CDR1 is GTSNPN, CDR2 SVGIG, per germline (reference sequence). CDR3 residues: CAWIDSFNEKLFF. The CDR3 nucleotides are TGTGCCTGGATCGACAGTTTTAATGAAAAACTGTTTTTT.

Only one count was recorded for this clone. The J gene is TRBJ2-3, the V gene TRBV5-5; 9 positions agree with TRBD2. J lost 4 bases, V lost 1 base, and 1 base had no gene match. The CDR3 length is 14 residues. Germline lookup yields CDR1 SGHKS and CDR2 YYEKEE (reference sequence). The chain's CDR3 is CASSLTSGPDTQYF. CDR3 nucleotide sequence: TGTGCCAGCAGCTTGACTAGCGGGCCAGATACGCAGTATTTT. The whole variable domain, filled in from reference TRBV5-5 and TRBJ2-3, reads DAGVTQSPTHLIKTRGQQVTLRCSPISGHKSVSWYQQVLGQGPQFIFQYYEKEERGRGNFPDRFSARQFPNYSSELNVNALLLGDSALYLCASSLTSGPDTQYFGPGTRLTVL.

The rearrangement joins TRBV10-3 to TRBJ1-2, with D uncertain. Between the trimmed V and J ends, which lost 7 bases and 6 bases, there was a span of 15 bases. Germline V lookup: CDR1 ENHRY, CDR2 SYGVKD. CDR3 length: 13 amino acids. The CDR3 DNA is TGTGCCATCAAAGTTGGGGTAGCGGATGGCTACACCTTC. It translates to CAIKVGVADGYTF.

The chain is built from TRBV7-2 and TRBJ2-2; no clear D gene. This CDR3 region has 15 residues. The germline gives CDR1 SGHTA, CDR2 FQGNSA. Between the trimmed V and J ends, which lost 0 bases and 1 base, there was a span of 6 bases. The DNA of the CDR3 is TGTGCCAGCAGCTTAGCGCTCGGGAACACCGGGGAGCTGTTTTTT. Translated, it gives CASSLALGNTGELFF.

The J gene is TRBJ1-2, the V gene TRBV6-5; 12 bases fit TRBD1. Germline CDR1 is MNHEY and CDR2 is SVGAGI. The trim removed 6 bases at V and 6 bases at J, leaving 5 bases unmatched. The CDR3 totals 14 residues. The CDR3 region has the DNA TGTGCCAGCAGGGGGACAGGGGGCAGGGATGGCTACACCTTC. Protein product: CASRGTGGRDGYTF.

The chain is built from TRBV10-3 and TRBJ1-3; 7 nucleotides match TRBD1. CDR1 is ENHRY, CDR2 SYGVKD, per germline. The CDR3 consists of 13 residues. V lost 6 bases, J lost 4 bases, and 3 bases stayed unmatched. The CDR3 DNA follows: TGTGCCATCAGGGGGACAGAGGGAAACACCATATATTTT. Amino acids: CAIRGTEGNTIYF.

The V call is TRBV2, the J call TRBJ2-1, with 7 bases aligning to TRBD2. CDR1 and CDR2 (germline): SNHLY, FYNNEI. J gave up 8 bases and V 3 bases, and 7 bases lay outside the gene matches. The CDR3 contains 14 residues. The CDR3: CASSEGVGRDEQFF. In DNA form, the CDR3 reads TGTGCCAGCAGTGAGGGGGTGGGGAGGGATGAGCAGTTCTTC.

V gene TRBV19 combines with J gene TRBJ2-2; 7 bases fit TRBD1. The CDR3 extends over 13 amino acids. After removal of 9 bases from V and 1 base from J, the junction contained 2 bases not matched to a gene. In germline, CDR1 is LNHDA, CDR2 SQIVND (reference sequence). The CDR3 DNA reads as TGTGCCAGCAGACAGGGGAACACCGGGGAGCTGTTTTTT. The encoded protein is CASRQGNTGELFF.

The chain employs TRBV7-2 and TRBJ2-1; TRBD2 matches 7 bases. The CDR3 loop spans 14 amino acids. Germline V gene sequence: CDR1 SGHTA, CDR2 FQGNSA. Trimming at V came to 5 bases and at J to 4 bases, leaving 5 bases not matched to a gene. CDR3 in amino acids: CASSRGGGYNEQFF. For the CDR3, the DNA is TGTGCCAGCAGCCGGGGCGGGGGATACAATGAGCAGTTCTTC. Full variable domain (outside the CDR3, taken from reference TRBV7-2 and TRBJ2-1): GAGVSQSPSNKVTEKGKDVELRCDPISGHTALYWYRQSLGQGLEFLIYFQGNSAPDKSGLPSDRFSAERTGGSVSTLTIQRTQQEDSAVYLCASSRGGGYNEQFFGPGTRLTVL.

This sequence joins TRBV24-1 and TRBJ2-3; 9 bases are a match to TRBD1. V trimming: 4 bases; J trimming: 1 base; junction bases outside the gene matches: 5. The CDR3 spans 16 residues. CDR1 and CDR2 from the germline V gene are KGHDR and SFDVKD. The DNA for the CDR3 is TGTGCCACCAGTGACGCGACAGGGGGGGGCACAGATACGCAGTATTTT. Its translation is CATSDATGGGTDTQYF.

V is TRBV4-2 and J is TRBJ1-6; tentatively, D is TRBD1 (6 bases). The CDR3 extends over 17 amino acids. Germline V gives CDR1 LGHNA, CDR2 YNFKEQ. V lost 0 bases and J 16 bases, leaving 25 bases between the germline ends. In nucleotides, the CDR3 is TGTGCCAGCAGCCAAGAACTGGGAAGCCAGGGGCCCCGTTTGCTCCACTTT. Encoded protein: CASSQELGSQGPRLLHF.

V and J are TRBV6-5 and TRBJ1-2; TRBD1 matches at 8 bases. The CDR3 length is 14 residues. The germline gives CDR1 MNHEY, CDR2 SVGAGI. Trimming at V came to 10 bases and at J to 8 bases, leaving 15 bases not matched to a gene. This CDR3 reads CATEGDRGTYGYTF. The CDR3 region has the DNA TGTGCCACCGAGGGAGACAGGGGTACATACGGCTACACCTTC.